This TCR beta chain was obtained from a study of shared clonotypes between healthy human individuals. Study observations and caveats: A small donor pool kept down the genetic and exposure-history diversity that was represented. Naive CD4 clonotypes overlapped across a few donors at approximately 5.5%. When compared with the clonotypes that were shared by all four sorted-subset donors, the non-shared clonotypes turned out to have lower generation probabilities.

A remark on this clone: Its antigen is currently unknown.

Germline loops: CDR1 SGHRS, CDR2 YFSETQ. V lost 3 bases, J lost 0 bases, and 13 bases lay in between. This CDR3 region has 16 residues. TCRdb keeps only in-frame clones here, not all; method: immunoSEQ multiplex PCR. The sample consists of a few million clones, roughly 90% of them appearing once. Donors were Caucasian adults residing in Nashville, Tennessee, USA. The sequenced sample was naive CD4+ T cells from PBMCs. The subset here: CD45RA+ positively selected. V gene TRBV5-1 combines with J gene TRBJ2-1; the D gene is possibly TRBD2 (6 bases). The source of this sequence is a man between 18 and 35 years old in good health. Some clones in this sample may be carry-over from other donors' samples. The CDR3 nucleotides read TGCGCCAGCAGCTCGATTAGCGGAAGCTCCTACAATGAGCAGTTCTTC. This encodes CASSSISGSSYNEQFF.